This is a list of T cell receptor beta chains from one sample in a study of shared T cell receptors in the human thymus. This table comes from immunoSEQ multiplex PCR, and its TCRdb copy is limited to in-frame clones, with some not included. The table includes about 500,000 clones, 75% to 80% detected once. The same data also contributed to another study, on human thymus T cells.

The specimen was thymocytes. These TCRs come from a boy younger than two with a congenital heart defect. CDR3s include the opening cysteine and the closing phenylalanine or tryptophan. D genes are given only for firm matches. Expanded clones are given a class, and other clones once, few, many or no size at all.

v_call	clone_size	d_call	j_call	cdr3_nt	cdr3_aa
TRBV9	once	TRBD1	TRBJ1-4	TGTGCCAGCAGGCCGAACAGGGGAGGAAAACTGTTTTTT	CASRPNRGGKLFF
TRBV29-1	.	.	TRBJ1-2	TGCAGCGCGCGGGACCCGAGGGACTATGGCTACACCTTC	CSARDPRDYGYTF
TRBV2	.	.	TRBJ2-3	TGTGCCAGCAGTGAGGTTGGCAGAATCACAGATACGCAGTATTTT	CASSEVGRITDTQYF
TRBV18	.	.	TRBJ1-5	TGTGCCAGCTCACCACCAGGGGTGCAGCCCCAGCATTTT	CASSPPGVQPQHF
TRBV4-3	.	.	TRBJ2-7	TGCGCCAGCAGCCCCCAATTCTGCGGGCCCTCCTACGAGCAGTACTTC	CASSPQFCGPSYEQYF
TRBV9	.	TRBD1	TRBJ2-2	TGTGCCAGCAGCGTAAGGGGGCGGAACACCGGGGAGCTGTTTTTT	CASSVRGRNTGELFF
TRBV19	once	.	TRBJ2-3	TGTGCCAGTAGTACCAGTTACACAGATACGCAGTATTTT	CASSTSYTDTQYF
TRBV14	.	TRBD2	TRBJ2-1	TGTGCCAGCAGCCGGGGGGTGTTGGCGGGAGGGCCAGAATTCTACAATGAGCAGTTCTTC	CASSRGVLAGGPEFYNEQFF
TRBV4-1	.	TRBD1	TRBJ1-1	TGCGCCAGCAGTCTCCGGCGGACAGGGTTTTCCGACGGGTTCGCTGAAGCTTTCTTT	CASSLRRTGFSDGFAEAFF
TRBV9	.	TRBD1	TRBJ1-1	TGTGCCAGCAGCGCAGGACAGGGCAATGAAGCTTTCTTT	CASSAGQGNEAFF
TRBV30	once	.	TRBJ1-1	TGTGCCTGGAGTAACGGAGAGAACACTGAAGCTTTCTTT	CAWSNGENTEAFF
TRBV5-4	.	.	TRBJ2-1	TGTGCCAGCAGCTTGTCCCCGCGGAGAAGCTCCTACAATGAGCAGTTCTTC	CASSLSPRRSSYNEQFF
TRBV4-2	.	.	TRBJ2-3	TGTGCCAGCAGCCAGGAACTACGGAGGGCCATAGAGACAGATACGCAGTATTTT	CASSQELRRAIETDTQYF
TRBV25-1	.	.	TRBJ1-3	TGTGCCAGCCTAGATTCTGGAAACACCATATATTTT	CASLDSGNTIYF
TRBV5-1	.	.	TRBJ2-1	TGCGCCAGCAGGCGGAGTATCGACCCCCATGAGCAGTTCTTC	CASRRSIDPHEQFF
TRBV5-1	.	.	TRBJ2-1	TGCGCCAGCAGCCCCCGACAGGCACCCACTTTCCCGTACAATGAGCAGTTCTTC	CASSPRQAPTFPYNEQFF
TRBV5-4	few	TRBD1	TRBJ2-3	TGTGCCAGCAGCCGGCGGACAGGGGATACGCAGTATTTT	CASSRRTGDTQYF
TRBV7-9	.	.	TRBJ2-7	TGTGCCAGCAGCCCTCTCTCCTACGAGCAGTACTTC	CASSPLSYEQYF
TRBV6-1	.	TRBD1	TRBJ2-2	TGTGCCAGCAGTGAACCTCTCGACAGGGGAAACACCGGGGAGCTGTTTTTT	CASSEPLDRGNTGELFF
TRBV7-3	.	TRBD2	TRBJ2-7	TGTGCCAGCAGCCGCGGGGGGCGGGAGGGCCTTAACGAGCAGTACTTC	CASSRGGREGLNEQYF
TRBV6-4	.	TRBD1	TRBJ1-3	TGTGCCAGCGGAAGACAGGGAAGCGGTGGAAACACCATATATTTT	CASGRQGSGGNTIYF
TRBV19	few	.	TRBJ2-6	TGTGCCAGTAGGCCGCGGGTCTCTGGGGCCAACGTCCTGACTTTC	CASRPRVSGANVLTF